This TCR beta chain derives from a study of PD-L1 blockade in urothelial cancer. Study-wide context: Each blood sample yielded a median of 141,255 T cells.

All patients carried locally advanced or metastatic urothelial carcinoma. Germline V gene data show CDR1 as SGHAT and CDR2 as FQNNGV. The CDR3 length is 12 residues. V lost 5 bases, J lost 8 bases, and 4 bases stayed unmatched. The sample holds a few counts of this clone. The method was immunoSEQ multiplex PCR; TCRdb's version includes in-frame clones alone and lacks a portion of them. The sample records about 41,000 clones, 82% being singletons. This TCR was recovered from a man in his sixties with urothelial cancer. This specimen consisted of PBMCs, obtained around atezolizumab (anti-PD-L1) treatment. The V and J genes are TRBV11-2 and TRBJ1-1; 8 nucleotides agree with TRBD1. CDR3 in DNA: TGTGCCAGCAGCCCGGACAGGGCGGAAGCTTTCTTT. Amino acid sequence: CASSPDRAEAFF.